These T cell receptor beta chains were read from a single sample in a study of blood T cells in healthy people across ages. One entry per CDR3 protein, called by TCRdb with MiXCR from the 5' RACE reads. The profile shows approximately 1,000,000 distinct CDR3 sequences, less than 45% of them singletons. Sequencing used blood. The receptors stem from a man younger than 30 in good health. CDR3s include the opening cysteine and the closing phenylalanine or tryptophan. A D gene is named only where the DNA matches it firmly. Only some rows state a clone size, as once, few, many or a class for expanded clones.

D gene | clone size | J gene | V gene | CDR3 DNA | CDR3 protein
- | many | TRBJ1-1 | TRBV4-3 | TGCGCCAGCAGCCAAGAGGTTTACGGAGGGACTGAAGCTTTCTTT | CASSQEVYGGTEAFF
- | few | TRBJ2-5 | TRBV9 | TGTGCCAGCAGCGAGGGAACGGGACACATGCAAGAGACCCAGTACTTC | CASSEGTGHMQETQYF
- | - | TRBJ2-1 | TRBV4-3 | TGCGCCAGCAGCCAAGATCTGGGGATAAGCTCCTACAATGAGCAGTTCTTC | CASSQDLGISSYNEQFF
- | - | TRBJ2-1 | TRBV4-3 | TGCGCCAGCAGCCAAGCCCTGGGGGACGGACCCTACAATGAGCAGTTCTTC | CASSQALGDGPYNEQFF
- | few | TRBJ2-5 | TRBV25-1 | TGTGCCAGCCGAGTTAACTCCGGACCACACCGCGGGGATGAGCAGTACTTC | CASRVNSGPHRGDEQYF
- | - | TRBJ2-7 | TRBV6-2/TRBV6-3 | TGTGCCAGCAGTTACGGGGAGGCCGAGCTCTACGAGCAGTACTTC | CASSYGEAELYEQYF
- | - | TRBJ2-7 | TRBV20-1 | TGCAGTGCCTCCGACAGGAGCTCCTACAATGAGCAGTACTTC | CSASDRSSYNEQYF
- | few | TRBJ2-1 | TRBV14 | TGTGCCAGCAGCGGAGTTTCCCGACTCGGCCAAAACTACAATGAGCAGTTCTTC | CASSGVSRLGQNYNEQFF
- | many | TRBJ1-1 | TRBV5-1 | TGTGCCAGCAGTCCCGGGGGGGACACTGAAGCTTTCTTT | CASSPGGDTEAFF
- | - | TRBJ2-5 | TRBV4-1 | TGCGCCAGCAGCCAAGCCTCGGTCCCGACCAACCAAGAGACCCAGTACTTC | CASSQASVPTNQETQYF
TRBD2 | - | TRBJ2-5 | TRBV12-3/TRBV12-4 | TGTGCCAGCAGTTACGGGGGGACCCGTGAGACCCAGTACTTC | CASSYGGTRETQYF
- | - | TRBJ2-2 | TRBV10-3 | TGTGCCACTACTGAAGCGACGAACACCGGGGAGCTGTTTTTT | CATTEATNTGELFF
- | few | TRBJ2-5 | TRBV6-2/TRBV6-3 | TGTGCCAGCAGTTACGCCCGGGCCCAAGAGACCCAGTACTTC | CASSYARAQETQYF